This T cell receptor beta chain was found in a study of blood T cell repertoires in COVID-19. Across the study: There were acute and convalescent COVID-19 samples, and they came from the United States, Italy and Spain.

The CDR3 loop spans 14 amino acids. Trimming took off 7 bases at V and 8 bases at J, with 21 bases between the two ends. Germline V gene lookup returns CDR1 SGHRS and CDR2 YFSETQ. Profiled with immunoSEQ multiplex PCR; TCRdb holds only in-frame clones, not every one. The table shows some 290,000 clones, with just over 90% occurring only once. Adults between roughly 18 and 90 years of age took part from under 30 US areas. The gene calls are TRBV5-1 and TRBJ1-1; D is perhaps TRBD1 (6 bases). Sequencing was done on a sample of PBMCs or T cells enriched from blood (not recorded which). The TCR originated in a woman in her thirties or forties with acute COVID-19. The CDR3 spells CASAPKEPDREAFF. In DNA, the CDR3 is TGCGCCAGCGCCCCCAAGGAACCGGACAGAGAAGCTTTCTTT.